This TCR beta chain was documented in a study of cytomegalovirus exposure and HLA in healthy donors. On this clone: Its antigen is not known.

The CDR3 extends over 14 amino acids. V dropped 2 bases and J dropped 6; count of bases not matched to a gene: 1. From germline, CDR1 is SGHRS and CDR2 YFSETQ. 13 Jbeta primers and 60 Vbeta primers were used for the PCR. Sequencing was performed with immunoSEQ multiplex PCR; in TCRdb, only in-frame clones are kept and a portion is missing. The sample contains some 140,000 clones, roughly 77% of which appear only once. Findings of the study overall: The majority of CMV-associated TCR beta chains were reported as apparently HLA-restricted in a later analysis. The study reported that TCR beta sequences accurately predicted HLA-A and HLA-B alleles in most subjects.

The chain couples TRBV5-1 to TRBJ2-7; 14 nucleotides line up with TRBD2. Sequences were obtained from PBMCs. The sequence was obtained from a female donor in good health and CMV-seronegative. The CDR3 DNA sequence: TGCGCCAGCAGCTTCGGACTAGCGGGAGGCGAGCAGTACTTC. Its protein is CASSFGLAGGEQYF. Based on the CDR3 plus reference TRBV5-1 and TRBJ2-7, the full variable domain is KAGVTQTPRYLIKTRGQQVTLSCSPISGHRSVSWYQQTPGQGLQFLFEYFSETQRNKGNFPGRFSGRQFSNSRSEMNVSTLELGDSALYLCASSFGLAGGEQYFGPGTRLTVT.